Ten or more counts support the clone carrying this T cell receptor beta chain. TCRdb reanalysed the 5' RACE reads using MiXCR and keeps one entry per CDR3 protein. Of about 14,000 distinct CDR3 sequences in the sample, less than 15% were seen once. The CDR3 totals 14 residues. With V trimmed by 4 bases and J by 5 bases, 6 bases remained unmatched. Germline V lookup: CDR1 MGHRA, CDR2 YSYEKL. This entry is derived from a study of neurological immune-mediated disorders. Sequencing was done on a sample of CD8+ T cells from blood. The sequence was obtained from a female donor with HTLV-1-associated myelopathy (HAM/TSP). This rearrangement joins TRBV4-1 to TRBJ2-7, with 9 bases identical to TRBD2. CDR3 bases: TGCGCCAGCAGCCCGGGACTAGCAACCCACGAGCAGTACTTC. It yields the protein CASSPGLATHEQYF.